This T cell receptor (beta chain) was captured in a study of T-cell memory formation after mild COVID-19. Study-wide context: TCR clusters showed largely donor specificity. Study outcomes and limitations: Cross-reactive memory appears to have joined, as suggested by some responding clones showing up in pre-infection memory.

The table lists this clonotype with a few counts. Its antigen is still unknown. This CDR3 spans 16 amino acids. Trimming removed 6 bases from V and 3 bases from J; junction bases left unmatched: 11. Constant-segment-primed 5'RACE gave TCR alpha and TCR beta cDNA libraries with sample barcodes and UMIs. TCRdb recomputed calls from the 5' RACE reads with MiXCR, one row per CDR3 protein. The sample has approximately 490,000 distinct CDR3 sequences, roughly 20% seen once. The sequenced sample was PBMCs or a T cell subset sorted from them (not recorded which). This clonotype was sampled from an adult woman who had mild COVID-19 (a few samples of this study predate the infection). Cell type and time point are not known. V gene TRBV12-3 or TRBV12-4 combines with J gene TRBJ2-5; 9 bases align to TRBD1. For the CDR3, the DNA is TGTGCCAGCAGGAACACAGGGGGCCTACCGAAAGAGACCCAGTACTTC. It translates to CASRNTGGLPKETQYF.